The next 32 T cell receptor beta chains were all read from a single sample in a study of T cell changes during pregnancy in multiple sclerosis. Assay used: immunoSEQ multiplex PCR; TCRdb lists only in-frame clones, some missing. The repertoire includes 70,000 to 95,000 clones, about 89% of them detected once, and approximately 0.47% sits in the top ten. Here the sequenced sample was CD4+ T cells from peripheral blood mononuclear cells, taken in the second trimester of pregnancy. All receptors derive from a female donor with multiple sclerosis, enrolled in a pregnancy study.

The rearrangement uses TRBV18 and TRBJ2-1; TRBD1 is a possible D gene (6 bases). The V and J ends lost 5 bases and 8 bases respectively, with 13 bases between them. The CDR3 is 13 amino acids. CDR1 is KGHSH and CDR2 is LQKENI in the germline V gene. In DNA, the CDR3 is TGTGCCAGCTCAAACGACAGGTTCGATGAGCAGTTCTTC. It yields the protein CASSNDRFDEQFF.

This clone was found once. The chain links TRBV4-3 to TRBJ2-1; D is perhaps TRBD2 (5 bases). Trimming shortened V by 1 base and J by 10 bases, and 8 bases separated the two germline ends. Germline CDR1 is LGHNA and CDR2 is YSLEER. This CDR3 contains 12 residues. The CDR3 spells CASSQALGEQFF. The CDR3 bases are TGCGCCAGCAGCCAAGCACTAGGGGAGCAGTTCTTC.

The chain joins TRBV19 to TRBJ1-1; 7 bases map to TRBD1. The CDR3 is made up of 17 amino acids. Germline trimming cut 5 bases from V and 2 bases from J; bases unmatched to any gene: 14. Germline values: CDR1 LNHDA, CDR2 SQIVND (reference sequence). DNA for the CDR3: TGTGCCAGTAGTGTCTACAGGGGTGTCAAATCAAACACTGAAGCTTTCTTT. Its translation is CASSVYRGVKSNTEAFF.

The chain couples TRBV7-9 to TRBJ1-3, with D hard to call. This CDR3 has 12 amino acids. V was cut by 4 bases and J by 3 bases, with 4 bases left in between. Looked up from germline, CDR1 is SEHNR and CDR2 is FQNEAQ (reference sequence). This chain's CDR3 is CASSSIGNTIYF. As DNA, the CDR3 is TGTGCCAGCAGCTCAATTGGAAACACCATATATTTT.

V and J are TRBV9 and TRBJ2-5; 13 bases line up with TRBD2. CDR3 length: 16 residues. The V gene end was trimmed by 3 bases and the J gene end by 4 bases; junction bases not matched to a gene: 6. Germline values: CDR1 SGDLS, CDR2 YYNGEE. This chain's CDR3 is CASSEGGLAGRETQYF. The CDR3 nucleotides are TGTGCCAGCAGCGAGGGGGGACTAGCGGGGCGAGAGACCCAGTACTTC.

This clone was recorded a few times. This sequence joins TRBV6-1 and TRBJ2-2, with D unresolved. The CDR3 length is 14 residues. Germline-derived CDR1 and CDR2 are MNHNS and SASEGT. V dropped 6 bases and J dropped 5 bases, with 13 bases sitting between them. The CDR3 loop reads CASRIQQWTGELFF. CDR3 coding DNA: TGTGCCAGCAGAATTCAACAGTGGACCGGGGAGCTGTTTTTT.

The V and J genes are TRBV5-1 and TRBJ1-1; TRBD1 is a possible D gene (5 bases). V lost 3 bases, J lost 4 bases, and 19 bases lay in between. CDR1 SGHRS and CDR2 YFSETQ come from the germline V gene. The CDR3 covers 16 residues. CDR3 loop: CASSSGTLGGRTEAFF. CDR3 bases: TGCGCCAGCAGCTCAGGGACCCTGGGAGGTCGCACTGAAGCTTTCTTT. The full variable domain, completed using reference TRBV5-1 and TRBJ1-1, is KAGVTQTPRYLIKTRGQQVTLSCSPISGHRSVSWYQQTPGQGLQFLFEYFSETQRNKGNFPGRFSGRQFSNSRSEMNVSTLELGDSALYLCASSSGTLGGRTEAFFGQGTRLTVV.

The chain uses TRBV18 and TRBJ2-7; D uncertain. This CDR3 has 13 amino acids. Germline V gives CDR1 KGHSH, CDR2 LQKENI. V was clipped by 2 bases and J by 6 bases, with 11 bases between them. CDR3 nucleotides: TGTGCCAGCTCACCATCCGGCTGGAGCGAGCAGTACTTC. Translation: CASSPSGWSEQYF.

V usage is TRBV30 and J usage is TRBJ2-5; 7 bases match TRBD1. The CDR3 covers 19 residues. V shed 2 bases and J 4 bases; nucleotides not matched to a gene: 22. Germline lookup yields CDR1 GTSNPN and CDR2 SVGIG (reference sequence). CDR3 sequence: CAWSSSFSAGGWPAETQYF. CDR3 DNA sequence: TGTGCCTGGAGTTCCAGTTTTTCAGCAGGGGGATGGCCCGCAGAGACCCAGTACTTC. Looking up the rest from reference TRBV30 and TRBJ2-5 gives the full variable domain: SQTIHQWPATLVQPVGSPLSLECTVEGTSNPNLYWYRQAAGRGLQLLFYSVGIGQISSEVPQNLSASRPQDRQFILSSKKLLLSDSGFYLCAWSSSFSAGGWPAETQYFGPGTRLLVL.

V is TRBV29-1 and J is TRBJ1-2, with D possibly TRBD1 on 5 matching bases. V lost 6 bases and J lost 2, with 10 bases in between. The CDR3 is 12 residues long. Looked up from germline, CDR1 is SQVTM and CDR2 is ANQGSEA. The CDR3, as DNA: TGCAGCGTGGGCAGGGCAAACTATGGCTACACCTTC. Amino acids: CSVGRANYGYTF.

The chain combines TRBV9 with TRBJ1-1; tentatively, D is TRBD1 (6 bases). Per germline, CDR1 SGDLS and CDR2 YYNGEE. The CDR3 has 15 amino acids. V dropped 2 bases and J dropped 4 bases, with 15 bases sitting between them. The CDR3, as DNA: TGTGCCAGCAGCGTGGACAGTTCTGGACTCACTGAAGCTTTCTTT. This sequence encodes CASSVDSSGLTEAFF.

This sequence joins TRBV19 and TRBJ2-6; 10 bases are a match to TRBD1. Trimming cost V 8 bases and J 0 bases; bases outside gene matches: 4. The CDR3 runs to 16 residues. In germline, CDR1 is LNHDA, CDR2 SQIVND (reference sequence). This CDR3 reads CASWDRGSSGANVLTF. CDR3 in DNA: TGTGCCAGTTGGGACAGGGGATCCTCTGGGGCCAACGTCCTGACTTTC.

V is TRBV2 and J is TRBJ1-1; D is possibly TRBD1 (5 bases). Germline lookup yields CDR1 SNHLY and CDR2 FYNNEI. The CDR3 loop spans 13 amino acids. Trimming shortened V by 7 bases and J by 5 bases, and 14 bases separated the two germline ends. The CDR3 protein is CASNSGGRTEAFF. DNA for the CDR3: TGTGCCAGCAATAGCGGGGGTCGGACTGAAGCTTTCTTT.

The chain combines TRBV5-8 with TRBJ2-1; 10 bases map to TRBD2. This CDR3 region has 16 residues. In germline, CDR1 is SGHTS, CDR2 YDEGEE. The ends lost 4 bases at V and 3 bases at J; junction bases unmatched: 7. Here the CDR3 reads CASSEASGGGYNEQFF. The CDR3 DNA reads as TGTGCCAGCAGCGAAGCTAGCGGGGGAGGCTACAATGAGCAGTTCTTC.

This clone was observed once. This rearrangement joins TRBV2 to TRBJ2-3; TRBD1 is a possible D gene (6 bases). In germline, CDR1 is SNHLY, CDR2 FYNNEI. CDR3 length equals 15 residues. V gave up 4 bases and J gave up 0 bases, with 11 bases separating them. The CDR3 loop reads CASSGGQGSTDTQYF. The CDR3 nucleotides are TGTGCCAGCAGTGGGGGGCAGGGAAGCACAGATACGCAGTATTTT.

V gene TRBV29-1 combines with J gene TRBJ2-5, with TRBD1 identical over 8 bases. The V gene's germline CDR1 is SQVTM and CDR2 ANQGSEA. This CDR3 has 16 amino acids. The J segment lost 2 bases and the V segment lost 6 bases, leaving 14 bases of the junction unmatched. CDR3 nucleotide sequence: TGCAGCGTCTATGTGCCGGGCAGGGGGCTGCAAGAGACCCAGTACTTC. Protein sequence: CSVYVPGRGLQETQYF.

This sequence joins TRBV4-1 and TRBJ2-7; 11 bases fit TRBD2. The CDR3 spans 15 residues. Germline lookup yields CDR1 MGHRA and CDR2 YSYEKL. The junction had 9 bases not matched to a gene; V was cut back by 6 bases and J by 5 bases. This CDR3 is CASSKVAGGPDEQYF. CDR3 coding DNA: TGCGCCAGCAGTAAGGTAGCGGGAGGGCCTGACGAGCAGTACTTC.

The genes are TRBV5-6 and TRBJ1-5, with D perhaps matching TRBD1 (6 bases). The CDR3 runs to 14 residues. The germline gives CDR1 SGHDT, CDR2 YYEEEE. Between the trimmed V and J ends, which lost 1 base and 7 bases, there was a span of 12 bases. CDR3 nucleotides: TGTGCCAGCAGCTTGCGCAGGGGTGGGCAGCCCCAGCATTTT. This encodes CASSLRRGGQPQHF.

Only a few counts were recorded for this clone. This specimen includes other DNA sequences encoding the same CDR3. V usage is TRBV9 and J usage is TRBJ1-1; tentative D call: TRBD1 (5 bases). Trimming pared 0 bases from V and 1 base from J, leaving 7 bases between. CDR1 is SGDLS and CDR2 is YYNGEE in the germline V gene. This CDR3 has 14 residues. Written as DNA, the CDR3 is TGTGCCAGCAGCGTAGGGCAGGGGAACACTGAAGCTTTCTTT. As protein: CASSVGQGNTEAFF.

The CDR3 DNA is TGCGCCAGCAGGCTAGCGGGAGGACCTTACGAGCAGTACTTC. Protein product: CASRLAGGPYEQYF. The gene calls are TRBV5-1 and TRBJ2-7, with TRBD2 identical over 11 bases. Germline V gene data show CDR1 as SGHRS and CDR2 as YFSETQ. The length of the CDR3 is 14 residues. With V trimmed by 5 bases and J by 4 bases, 5 bases remained unmatched.

The gene calls are TRBV5-1 and TRBJ2-7; the match to TRBD1 covers 8 bases. Germline CDR1 and CDR2: SGHRS and YFSETQ. The CDR3 extends over 15 amino acids. The V segment lost 2 bases and the J segment 3 bases; nucleotides outside the gene matches: 7. CDR3 DNA: TGCGCCAGCAGCTTAGAACCGGACAGGGTCTACGAGCAGTACTTC. Translating it yields CASSLEPDRVYEQYF.

This clone was counted a single time. This chain connects TRBV4-2 to TRBJ1-4; TRBD1 might be the D (6 bases). Trimming removed 0 bases from V and 7 bases from J, with 15 bases in between. The V gene's germline CDR1 is LGHNA and CDR2 YNFKEQ. This CDR3 has 16 amino acids. The CDR3 nucleotides read TGTGCCAGCAGCCAAGATCTTTCAGGGGTCAGTGAAAAACTGTTTTTT. Residues: CASSQDLSGVSEKLFF.

This clone has a single count. The CDR3 here is CASSLRPAGVLTSTDTQYF. CDR3 nucleotide sequence: TGTGCCAGCAGCTTAAGGCCAGCGGGAGTGTTAACTAGCACAGATACGCAGTATTTT. The chain recombines TRBV7-3 with TRBJ2-3; 8 nucleotides match TRBD2. The CDR3 sequence is 19 residues long. V was clipped by 1 base and J by 0 bases; unmatched bases: 12. The germline CDR1 and CDR2 sequences are SGHTA and FQGTGA.

V usage is TRBV7-9 and J usage is TRBJ1-2; TRBD1 aligns across 8 bases. V shed 5 bases and J 0 bases; nucleotides not matched to a gene: 5. CDR3 length equals 15 residues. The germline V gene has CDR1 SEHNR and CDR2 FQNEAQ (reference sequence). The CDR3 spells CASSLWDRTNYGYTF. Here the CDR3 DNA reads TGTGCCAGCAGCCTATGGGACAGGACTAACTATGGCTACACCTTC.

The J gene is TRBJ1-2, the V gene TRBV2; a possible D gene is TRBD1 (5 bases). Per the germline V gene, CDR1 is SNHLY and CDR2 is FYNNEI. This CDR3 comprises 13 residues. Trimming shortened V by 4 bases and J by 2 bases, and 8 bases separated the two germline ends. Here the CDR3 DNA reads TGTGCCAGCAGTGGGGAGGGGAACTATGGCTACACCTTC. Translated: CASSGEGNYGYTF. The variable domain in full, completed from reference TRBV2 and TRBJ1-2, reads EPEVTQTPSHQVTQMGQEVILRCVPISNHLYFYWYRQILGQKVEFLVSFYNNEISEKSEIFDDQFSVERPDGSNFTLKIRSTKLEDSAMYFCASSGEGNYGYTFGSGTRLTVV.

This clone has just one count. V and J are TRBV27 and TRBJ2-1; TRBD2 might be the D (6 bases). V was trimmed by 10 bases and J by 8 bases, leaving 15 bases between them. The CDR3 runs 12 residues. In germline, CDR1 is MNHEY, CDR2 SMNVEV (reference sequence). For the CDR3, the DNA is TGTGCCACCCAACGGGGGATCTATGAGCAGTTCTTC. Encoded protein: CATQRGIYEQFF.

This chain joins TRBV7-2 and TRBJ1-1, with 8 bases matching TRBD1. The CDR3 spans 15 residues. CDR1 and CDR2 (germline): SGHTA, FQGNSA. Trimming removed 4 bases from V and 1 base from J; junction bases left unmatched: 5. The CDR3 spells CASSSRGPKNTEAFF. CDR3 coding DNA: TGTGCCAGCAGCTCCAGGGGGCCCAAGAACACTGAAGCTTTCTTT.

The genes are TRBV7-8 and TRBJ1-1; no firm D call. The length of the CDR3 is 14 residues. V was trimmed by 5 bases and J by 4 bases, leaving 14 bases between them. The germline V gene encodes CDR1 SGHVS and CDR2 FQNEAQ. The CDR3 DNA sequence: TGTGCCAGCAGCACTCCGGGATGGGGCACTGAAGCTTTCTTT. It translates to CASSTPGWGTEAFF.

CDR3 DNA sequence: TGTGCCAGCAGCCTTACGACTAGCAGAAATACGCAGTATTTT. Residues: CASSLTTSRNTQYF. This sequence joins TRBV11-2 and TRBJ2-3; 7 nucleotides agree with TRBD2. The trim removed 5 bases at V and 7 bases at J, leaving 9 bases unmatched. Germline CDR1 reads SGHAT; CDR2 reads FQNNGV. CDR3 length: 14 residues.

The V and J genes are TRBV28 and TRBJ2-7; TRBD1 matches 9 bases. Germline V lookup: CDR1 MDHEN, CDR2 SYDVKM. The CDR3 loop spans 14 amino acids. The J segment lost 7 bases and the V segment lost 5 bases, leaving 9 bases of the junction unmatched. The CDR3 DNA reads as TGTGCCAGCAGTCAACAGGGGGCGTTAAATGAGCAGTACTTC. Its protein product is CASSQQGALNEQYF.

The chain couples TRBV6-6 to TRBJ2-7; 8 bases line up with TRBD2. V lost 5 bases, J lost 6 bases, and 9 bases stayed unmatched. The germline gives CDR1 MNHNY, CDR2 SVGAGI (reference sequence). The CDR3 covers 14 residues. CDR3 DNA sequence: TGTGCCAGCAGTCCCCCGGCGGGAGGAGCCGAGCAGTACTTC. Residues: CASSPPAGGAEQYF.

This clone was counted once. The chain has TRBV5-1 and TRBJ1-6; 8 nucleotides align to TRBD1. This CDR3 contains 14 residues. Germline CDR1 and CDR2: SGHRS and YFSETQ. V was clipped by 4 bases and J by 9 bases; unmatched bases: 6. CDR3 sequence: CASSAGQVGSPLHF. CDR3 nucleotides: TGCGCCAGCAGCGCGGGACAGGTTGGTTCACCCCTCCACTTT.